These 14 T cell receptor beta chains were sequenced from one sample in a study of tumor and adjacent non-tumor tissue in lung cancer. A modified ARM-PCR protocol with three rounds of nested PCR amplified TCRbeta. MiXCR was run by TCRdb on the multiplex PCR reads, yielding one entry per CDR3 protein. The table includes 47,000 or so distinct CDR3 sequences, roughly 60% detected once. RNA was extracted from bulk tissue without any cell sorting. The normal lung tissue was taken more than 3 cm from the tumor edge. Input material: distant non-tumor lung tissue. The receptors were gathered from a woman aged 70 to 79 with non-small cell lung cancer.

Notes on this clonotype: One junction end does not reproduce the germline sequence, and a read error may be involved. The chain employs TRBV6-5 and TRBJ1-2; no reliable D call. The CDR3 sequence is 15 residues long. Germline-derived CDR1 and CDR2 are MNHEY and SVGAGI. Written as DNA, the CDR3 is TGTGCCAGCAGCTACTCGCTGGTGGAAAACTATGACTACACCTTC. It yields the protein CASSYSLVENYDYTF.

Comment on this clonotype: An end of the junction differs from the germline gene, which may be a read error. The rearrangement links TRBV6-6 to TRBJ2-1, with 13 bases lining up with TRBD2. Germline CDR1 and CDR2: MNHNY and SVGAGI (reference sequence). The CDR3 spans 16 residues. The CDR3 spells CASSTTSGRFYDEQLF. CDR3 coding DNA: TGTGCCAGCAGTACGACTAGCGGGAGGTTCTACGATGAGCAGCTCTTC.

Notes on this clonotype: A read error may account for a junction end that differs from germline. V usage is TRBV4-1 and J usage is TRBJ1-1; D is undetermined. The CDR3 covers 14 residues. Per germline, CDR1 MGHRA and CDR2 YSYEKL. CDR3 protein: CASSQGWAELEALF. The CDR3 bases are TGCGCCAGCAGCCAAGGATGGGCGGAGTTGGAAGCTTTATTT.

As to this clonotype: This sequence may be a read error, since a much larger clone differs from it by one base. The V call is TRBV7-9, the J call TRBJ1-6, with 7 bases aligning to TRBD1. The germline gives CDR1 SEHNR, CDR2 FQNEAQ (reference sequence). The CDR3 runs 14 residues. J gave up 6 bases and V 5 bases, and 4 bases lay outside the gene matches. The CDR3 sequence: CASSRDSFNSPLHF. For the CDR3, the DNA is TGTGCCAGCAGCCGGGACAGCTTTAATTCACCCCTCCACTTT.

The chain joins TRBV28 to TRBJ1-2, with TRBD1 matching over 10 bases. With V trimmed by 1 base and J by 11 bases, 7 bases remained unmatched. The CDR3 is 14 amino acids. Germline V gene sequence: CDR1 MDHEN, CDR2 SYDVKM. CDR3 in DNA: TGTGCCAGCAGTTTATTGGGACAGGGGCATGTTTACACCTTC. Translation gives CASSLLGQGHVYTF.

Regarding this clonotype: The germline gene is not matched at one end of the junction; a read error may be the cause. The CDR3 region has the DNA TGTGACAGCAGTCCCAGCCGGGACAACAACTATGGCTACACCTTC. This codes for CDSSPSRDNNYGYTF. The V and J genes are TRBV6-5 and TRBJ1-2; TRBD1 is a possible D gene (6 bases). This CDR3 contains 15 residues. The V gene's germline CDR1 is MNHEY and CDR2 SVGAGI.

The sample holds one count of this clonotype. The CDR3 ends on some other residue instead of the conserved phenylalanine or tryptophan, so this is likely a read error. The chain employs TRBV4-1 and TRBJ2-3, with 16 bases that match TRBD2. The germline gives CDR1 MGHRA, CDR2 YSYEKL. The CDR3 runs 19 residues. The CDR3 sequence is CASSHPGLAGGPNTDMQYL. CDR3 nucleotide sequence: TGCGCCAGCAGCCATCCGGGACTAGCGGGAGGGCCAAACACAGATATGCAGTATTTA.

Concerning this clonotype itself: One end of the junction does not line up with germline, which may come from a read error. V gene TRBV5-1 combines with J gene TRBJ2-3; D is unresolved. The CDR3 totals 14 residues. Per the germline V gene, CDR1 is SGHRS and CDR2 is YFSETQ. Here the CDR3 DNA reads TGCGCGAGCAAGCCGGAAGGCCACACAGATACGCAGTATTTT. Translation: CASKPEGHTDTQYF. The full variable domain, in which reference TRBV5-1 and TRBJ2-3 provide the parts outside the CDR3, is KAGVTQTPRYLIKTRGQQVTLSCSPISGHRSVSWYQQTPGQGLQFLFEYFSETQRNKGNFPGRFSGRQFSNSRSEMNVSTLELGDSALYLCASKPEGHTDTQYFGPGTRLTVL.

On this clonotype itself: A clone one base away is much larger, so this may be a read error. V and J are TRBV28 and TRBJ2-6; D possibly corresponds to TRBD2 (5 bases). The CDR3 contains 17 residues. From germline, CDR1 is MDHEN and CDR2 SYDVKM. Here the CDR3 DNA reads TGTGCCAACAGTTTGGGCGGGTTTCTTTCTGGGGCCAACGTCCTGACTTTC. Translation: CANSLGGFLSGANVLTF.

This clonotype was observed many times. The chain links TRBV6-5 to TRBJ2-7; 12 bases line up with TRBD2. CDR1 and CDR2 (germline): MNHEY, SVGAGI. The V and J ends lost 5 bases and 6 bases, in that order; junction bases with no gene match: 8. The CDR3 runs to 15 residues. The CDR3 reads CASSRLAGERLEQYF. CDR3 coding DNA: TGTGCCAGCAGTCGACTAGCGGGAGAGAGGCTCGAGCAGTACTTC.

This clonotype occurred many times. The chain links TRBV5-8 to TRBJ1-5, with no clear D. The germline CDR1 and CDR2 sequences are SGHTS and YDEGEE. The CDR3 has 14 amino acids. V was pared by 0 bases and J by 6 bases, with 10 bases between. The CDR3 is CASSLEFGFQPQHF. CDR3 coding DNA: TGTGCCAGCAGCTTGGAGTTTGGATTTCAGCCCCAGCATTTT.

The rearrangement joins TRBV14 to TRBJ2-1, with D possibly being TRBD2 (6 bases). The CDR3 runs 17 residues. Germline CDR1 and CDR2: SGHDN and FVKESK. V was pared by 3 bases and J by 5 bases, with 20 bases between. CDR3 DNA: TGTGCCAGCAGCCAGAGGAGAACCGGCGGAGGGCACAATGAGCAGTTCTTC. Translating it yields CASSQRRTGGGHNEQFF.

Notes on this clonotype: This may arise from a read error, as a much more abundant clone is one base away. The chain joins TRBV24-1 to TRBJ1-2; 12 bases fit TRBD1. Trimming cost V 4 bases and J 7 bases; bases outside gene matches: 6. Germline-derived CDR1 and CDR2 are KGHDR and SFDVKD. This CDR3 spans 15 amino acids. The CDR3 spells CATSEFGTGGSGYTF. The DNA for the CDR3 is TGTGCCACCAGTGAGTTCGGGACAGGGGGCAGTGGCTACACCTTC.

On this clonotype: A junction boundary mismatches the germline segment, possibly from a read error. V and J are TRBV4-1 and TRBJ1-1; D unresolved. In germline, CDR1 is MGHRA, CDR2 YSYEKL. The CDR3 spans 14 residues. In nucleotides, the CDR3 is TGCGCCAGTAGCCAAGATGAGTTCAGAAAGGAAGTTTTCTTT. As protein: CASSQDEFRKEVFF.